This T cell receptor beta chain was profiled in a study of blood T cell repertoires in COVID-19. Study background: From T cells, B-cell-depleted T cells, or PBMCs came the material, which was cDNA or gDNA.

The authors' processing: Amplification with reference gene primers provided the estimates of nucleated cell counts. Profiled with immunoSEQ multiplex PCR; TCRdb holds only in-frame clones, not every one. V, J and clone size derive from that table, while D and trimming were established from the DNA sequence. The data contain 150,000 to 200,000 clones, more than 70% of them singletons. Everyone who took part was roughly 18 to 89 years old, and they came from roughly 25 US areas. Participants had their cohort set by participant-reported clinical history. Germline lookup yields CDR1 MNHEY and CDR2 SMNVEV (reference sequence). This CDR3 contains 14 residues. With 5 bases removed from V and 0 bases from J, the gap between germline ends came to 5 bases.

This chain links TRBV27 with TRBJ1-6; D gene ambiguous. The source of this sequence is a woman aged 50 to 60 in a cohort exposed to, infected with or recovered from COVID-19 (not recorded which). What was sequenced was PBMCs or T cells enriched from blood (not recorded which). In nucleotides, the CDR3 is TGTGCCAGCAGTCTCAGCTCCTATAATTCACCCCTCCACTTT. Translated, it gives CASSLSSYNSPLHF.